This TCR beta chain was sequenced in a study of T cells in Graves' hyperthyroidism and ophthalmopathy. Study context: Specimen type is peripheral blood, collected at initial diagnosis prior to any treatment. Points from the study as a whole: Among thyroid clonotypes expanded above 0.001, most also appeared in blood.

The CDR3 totals 14 residues. V was clipped by 6 bases and J by 4 bases, with 13 bases between them. Germline CDR1 MNHEY, CDR2 SVGEGT. This clonotype was counted only a few times. Its target is not known. Template material for amplifying TCR beta CDR3 regions consisted of RNA transcripts. HTBI primers were used for first-round RT-PCR of the TCR CDR3. MiXCR, run by TCRdb on the multiplex PCR reads, gives a single entry per CDR3 protein. The sample shows about half a million distinct CDR3 sequences, roughly 24% of them seen only once. Sequencing used blood. The rearrangement links TRBV6-2 or TRBV6-3 to TRBJ1-5; D possibly corresponds to TRBD1 (6 bases). The TCR sequence derives from a woman aged 30 to 39 with Graves' ophthalmopathy. The DNA for the CDR3 is TGTGCCAGCAGCCTGACAGGCTGGAATCAGCCCCAGCATTTT. As protein: CASSLTGWNQPQHF.